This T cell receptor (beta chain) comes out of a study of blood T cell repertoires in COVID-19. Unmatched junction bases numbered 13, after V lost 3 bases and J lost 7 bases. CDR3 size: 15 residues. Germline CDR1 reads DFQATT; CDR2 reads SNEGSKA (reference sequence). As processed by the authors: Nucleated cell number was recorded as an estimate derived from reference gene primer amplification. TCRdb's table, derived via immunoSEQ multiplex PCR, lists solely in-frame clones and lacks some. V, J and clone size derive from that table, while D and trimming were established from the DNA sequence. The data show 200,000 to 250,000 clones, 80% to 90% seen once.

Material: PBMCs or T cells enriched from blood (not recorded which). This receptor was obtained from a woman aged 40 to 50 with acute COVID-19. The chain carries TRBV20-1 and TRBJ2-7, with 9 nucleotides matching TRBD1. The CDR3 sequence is CSASGGQGPLYEQYF. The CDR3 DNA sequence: TGCAGTGCTAGTGGGGGACAGGGTCCCCTCTATGAGCAGTACTTC.